This record covers a single T cell receptor (beta chain). Its cognate antigen is unknown. Patients aged 18 to 65 with hyperthyroidism were newly diagnosed, with duration under 2 months. These data are taken from a study of T cells in Graves' hyperthyroidism and ophthalmopathy. Study as a whole: Initial diagnosis, before any treatment, was when peripheral blood was collected. Whole-study findings and limits: Ophthalmopathy got predicted by the model a median approximately 6 months before its onset. Stable hyperthyroidism and ophthalmopathy were separated using 13 V-J signatures.

Regions amplified from RNA transcripts were the TCR beta CDR3 regions. First-round RT-PCR with HTBI primers amplified the TCR CDR3 region. TCRdb re-called the multiplex PCR reads with MiXCR, one entry per CDR3 protein. The table includes around 400,000 distinct CDR3 sequences, about 13% detected once. Per germline, CDR1 PRHDT and CDR2 FYEKMQ (reference sequence). This CDR3 region has 15 residues. Trimming took 8 bases from V and 5 from J; bases not matched to a gene: 9. V usage is TRBV13 and J usage is TRBJ2-3; 11 bases map to TRBD1. The TCR sequence derives from a woman younger than 35 with Graves' hyperthyroidism. The sample taken for sequencing was blood. As DNA, the CDR3 is TGTGCCAGCCAGGACAGGGGGCCGGGGGGAGATACGCAGTATTTT. It is translated as CASQDRGPGGDTQYF. The full variable domain, completed using reference TRBV13 and TRBJ2-3, is AAGVIQSPRHLIKEKRETATLKCYPIPRHDTVYWYQQGPGQDPQFLISFYEKMQSDKGSIPDRFSAQQFSDYHSELNMSSLELGDSALYFCASQDRGPGGDTQYFGPGTRLTVL.